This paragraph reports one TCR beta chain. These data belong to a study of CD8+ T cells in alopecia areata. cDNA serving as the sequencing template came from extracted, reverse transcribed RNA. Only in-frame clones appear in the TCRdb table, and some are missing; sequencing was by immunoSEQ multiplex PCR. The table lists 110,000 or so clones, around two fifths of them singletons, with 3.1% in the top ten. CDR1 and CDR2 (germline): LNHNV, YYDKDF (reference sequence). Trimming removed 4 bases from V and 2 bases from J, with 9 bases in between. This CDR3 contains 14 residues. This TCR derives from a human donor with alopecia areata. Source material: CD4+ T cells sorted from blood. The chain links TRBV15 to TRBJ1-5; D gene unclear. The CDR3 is CATSTRYGNQPQHF. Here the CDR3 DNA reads TGTGCCACCAGCACCCGATATGGCAATCAGCCCCAGCATTTT. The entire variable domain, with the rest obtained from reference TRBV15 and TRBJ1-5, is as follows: DAMVIQNPRYQVTQFGKPVTLSCSQTLNHNVMYWYQQKSSQAPKLLFHYYDKDFNNEADTPDNFQSRRPNTSFCFLDIRSPGLGDTAMYLCATSTRYGNQPQHFGDGTRLSIL.